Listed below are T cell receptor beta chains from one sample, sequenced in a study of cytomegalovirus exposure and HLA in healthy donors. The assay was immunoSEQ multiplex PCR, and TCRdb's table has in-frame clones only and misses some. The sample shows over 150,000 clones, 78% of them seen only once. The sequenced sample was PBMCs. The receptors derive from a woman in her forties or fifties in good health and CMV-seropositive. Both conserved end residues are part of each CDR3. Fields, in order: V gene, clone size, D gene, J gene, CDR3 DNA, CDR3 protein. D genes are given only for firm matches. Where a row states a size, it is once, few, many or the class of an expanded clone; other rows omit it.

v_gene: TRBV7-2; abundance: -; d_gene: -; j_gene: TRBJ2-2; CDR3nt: TGTGCCAGCAGCTTACAGGGCGGGAAGGGCACCGGGGAGCTGTTTTTT; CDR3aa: CASSLQGGKGTGELFF
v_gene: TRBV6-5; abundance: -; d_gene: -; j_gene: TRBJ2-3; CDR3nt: TGTGCCAGCAGTTACTTTAGCCTAGTCAGAGATACGCAGTATTTT; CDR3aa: CASSYFSLVRDTQYF
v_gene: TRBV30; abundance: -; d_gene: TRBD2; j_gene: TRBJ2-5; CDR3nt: TGTGCCTGGACTAGCGGAGCACAAGAGACCCAGTACTTC; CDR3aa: CAWTSGAQETQYF
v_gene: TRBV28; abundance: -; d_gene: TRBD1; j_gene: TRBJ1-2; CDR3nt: TGTGCCAGCAGTTTCGGGGGCAGGGGGCACCTTAACTATGGCTACACCTTC; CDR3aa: CASSFGGRGHLNYGYTF
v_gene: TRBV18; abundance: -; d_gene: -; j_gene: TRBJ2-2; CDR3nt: TGTGCCAGCTCACCACCGACTAGGGAAGGACCCGGGGAGCTGTTTTTT; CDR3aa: CASSPPTREGPGELFF
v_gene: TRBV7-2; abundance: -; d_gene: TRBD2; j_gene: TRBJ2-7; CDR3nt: TGTGCCAGCAGCTTAAGCCTAGCGGGGGGCTCCTACGAGCAGTACTTC; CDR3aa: CASSLSLAGGSYEQYF
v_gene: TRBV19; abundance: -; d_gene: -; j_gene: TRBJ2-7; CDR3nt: TGTGCCAGTAGTATCTCTGTTCTCGCGCCCTACGAGCAGTACTTC; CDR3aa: CASSISVLAPYEQYF
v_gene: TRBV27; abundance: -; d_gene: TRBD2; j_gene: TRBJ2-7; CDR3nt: TGTGCCAGCAGTTTAGTACTAACTAGCGGTACCTACGAGCAGTACTTC; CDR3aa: CASSLVLTSGTYEQYF
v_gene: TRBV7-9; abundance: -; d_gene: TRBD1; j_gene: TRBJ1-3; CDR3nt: TGTGCCAGCAGCTTAGGGACAGGGGAAAACACCATATATTTT; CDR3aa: CASSLGTGENTIYF
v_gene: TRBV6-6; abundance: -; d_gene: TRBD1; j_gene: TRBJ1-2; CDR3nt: TGTGCCAGCAGTCCTAGTTCGACAGGGGCCTCCTATGGCTACACCTTC; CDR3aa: CASSPSSTGASYGYTF
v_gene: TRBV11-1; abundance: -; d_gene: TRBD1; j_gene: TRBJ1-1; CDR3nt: TGTGCCAGCAGCTCACAGGGGGCGTCGGGCACTGAAGCTTTCTTT; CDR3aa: CASSSQGASGTEAFF
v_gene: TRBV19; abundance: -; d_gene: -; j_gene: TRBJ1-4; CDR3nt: TGTGCCAGTAAGGAACTTGGGGAGGAAAAACTGTTTTTT; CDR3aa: CASKELGEEKLFF
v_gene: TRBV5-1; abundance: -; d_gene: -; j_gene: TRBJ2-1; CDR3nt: TGCGCCAGCAGCCCGGACCCAGCCGGGAACTCCTACAATGAGCAGTTCTTC; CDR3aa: CASSPDPAGNSYNEQFF
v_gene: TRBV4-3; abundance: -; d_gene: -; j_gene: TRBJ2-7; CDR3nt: TGCGCCAGCAGCCAAGATTCCAGGCCTACCTACGAGCAGTACTTC; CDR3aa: CASSQDSRPTYEQYF
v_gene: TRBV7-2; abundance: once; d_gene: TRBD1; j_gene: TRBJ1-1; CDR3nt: TGTGCCAGCAGCTTCAGGGGGCCTGGGAACACTGAAGCTTTCTTT; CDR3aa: CASSFRGPGNTEAFF
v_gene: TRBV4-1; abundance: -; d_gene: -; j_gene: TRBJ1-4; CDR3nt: TGCGCCAGCAGCCAAGAGGCAGCAACTAATGAAAAACTGTTTTTT; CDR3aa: CASSQEAATNEKLFF
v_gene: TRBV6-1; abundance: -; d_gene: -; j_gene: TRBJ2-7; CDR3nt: TGTGCCACCCACCGGGGAGGTGGCTACGAGCAGTACTTC; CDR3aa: CATHRGGGYEQYF
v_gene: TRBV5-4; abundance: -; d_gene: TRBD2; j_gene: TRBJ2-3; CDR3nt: TGTGCCAGCAGCAGACCACTAGCGGGGGCTGTAGATACGCAGTATTTT; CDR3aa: CASSRPLAGAVDTQYF
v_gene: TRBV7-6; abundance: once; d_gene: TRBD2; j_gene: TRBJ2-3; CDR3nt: TGTGCCAGCAGCCCCAGGACTAGCTCAGAAACAGATACGCAGTATTTT; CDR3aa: CASSPRTSSETDTQYF
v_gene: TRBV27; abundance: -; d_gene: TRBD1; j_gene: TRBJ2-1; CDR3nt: TGTGCCAGCAGTTTTGCCGGGACAGGGGTTGCTAGTGAGCAGTTCTTC; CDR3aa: CASSFAGTGVASEQFF
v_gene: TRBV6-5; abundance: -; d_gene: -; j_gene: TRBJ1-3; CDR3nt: TGTGCCAGCTCGAAACAGAAACCTGGAAACACCATATATTTT; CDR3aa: CASSKQKPGNTIYF
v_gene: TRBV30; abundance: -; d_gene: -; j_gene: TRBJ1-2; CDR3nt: TGTGCCTGGAGTGTACGCTCAGGGAATGGCTACACCTTC; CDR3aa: CAWSVRSGNGYTF
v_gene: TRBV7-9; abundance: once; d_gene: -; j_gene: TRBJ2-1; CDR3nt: TGTGCCAGCAGCCTGACTCCGAGCTCCTACAATGAGCAGTTCTTC; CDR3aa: CASSLTPSSYNEQFF
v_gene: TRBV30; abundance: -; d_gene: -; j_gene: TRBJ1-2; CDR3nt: TGTGCCTTGCGGGGAAGCAACTATGGCTACACCTTC; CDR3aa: CALRGSNYGYTF
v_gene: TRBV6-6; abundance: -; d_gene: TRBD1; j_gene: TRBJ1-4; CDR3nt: TGTGCCAGCAGTCTACAGGGGAGGCAGGATGAAAAACTGTTTTTT; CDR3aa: CASSLQGRQDEKLFF
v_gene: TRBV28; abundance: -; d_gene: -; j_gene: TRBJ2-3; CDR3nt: TGTGCCAGCAGTCCGTTGTTAGGGGCTAGCACAGATACGCAGTATTTT; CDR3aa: CASSPLLGASTDTQYF
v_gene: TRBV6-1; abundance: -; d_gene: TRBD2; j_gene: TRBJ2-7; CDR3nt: TGTGCCAGCAGCCTTACTAGCGGCAGCTCCTACGAGCAGTACTTC; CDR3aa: CASSLTSGSSYEQYF
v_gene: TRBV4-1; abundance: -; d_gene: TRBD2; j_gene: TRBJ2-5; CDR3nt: TGCGCCAGCAGCCCGAGGTGGGGACTAGCGGGGCAAGAGACCCAGTACTTC; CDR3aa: CASSPRWGLAGQETQYF
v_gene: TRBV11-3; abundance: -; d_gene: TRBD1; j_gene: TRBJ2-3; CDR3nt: TGTGCCAGCAGCCCAGGGACAGGTAGTGTCACAGATACGCAGTATTTT; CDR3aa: CASSPGTGSVTDTQYF
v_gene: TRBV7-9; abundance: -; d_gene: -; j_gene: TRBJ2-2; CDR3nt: TGTGCCAGCAGCCCCGGGTGGGGCGCGAACACCGGGGAGCTGTTTTTT; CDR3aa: CASSPGWGANTGELFF
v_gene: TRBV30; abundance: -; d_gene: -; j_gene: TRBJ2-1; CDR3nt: TGTGCCTGGAGTGTAAGGAGGGTAGCTGGCTACAATGAGCAGTTCTTC; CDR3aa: CAWSVRRVAGYNEQFF
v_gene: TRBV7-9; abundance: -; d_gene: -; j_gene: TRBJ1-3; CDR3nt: TGTGCCAGCAGCTTAGGCGCCCCATCGGTAAACACCATATATTTT; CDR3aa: CASSLGAPSVNTIYF
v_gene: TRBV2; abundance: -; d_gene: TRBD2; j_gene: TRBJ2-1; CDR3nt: TGTGCCCTTTTTGGACTAGCGGGTGATGAGCAGTTCTTC; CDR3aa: CALFGLAGDEQFF
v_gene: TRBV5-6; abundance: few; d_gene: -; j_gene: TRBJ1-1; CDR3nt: TGTGCCAGCACCCTTCATACAGGGAACACTGAAGCTTTCTTT; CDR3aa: CASTLHTGNTEAFF
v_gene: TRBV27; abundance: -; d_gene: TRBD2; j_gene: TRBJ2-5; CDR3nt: TGTGCCAGCAGTCGCCCGGGACTAGCGGGAGGGAGAGAGACCCAGTACTTC; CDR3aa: CASSRPGLAGGRETQYF
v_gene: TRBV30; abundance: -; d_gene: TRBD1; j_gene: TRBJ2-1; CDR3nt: TGTGCCTGGAGTGGGGGACAGGGGTCTCTGACCTACAATGAGCAGTTCTTC; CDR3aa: CAWSGGQGSLTYNEQFF
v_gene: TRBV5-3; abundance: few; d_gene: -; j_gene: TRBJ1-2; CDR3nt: TGTGCCAGAAGCTTGGTTGGCAGGGTGGATTATGGCTACACCTTC; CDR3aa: CARSLVGRVDYGYTF
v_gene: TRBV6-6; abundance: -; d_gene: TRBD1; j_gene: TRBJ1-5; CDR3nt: TGTGCCAGCAGGGGGGGACAGGAGAATCAGCCCCAGCATTTT; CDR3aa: CASRGGQENQPQHF
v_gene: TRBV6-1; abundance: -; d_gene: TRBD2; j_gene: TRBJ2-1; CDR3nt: TGTGCCAGCAGTGAGCGGGGGGGCCCGGATGAGCAGTTCTTC; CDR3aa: CASSERGGPDEQFF
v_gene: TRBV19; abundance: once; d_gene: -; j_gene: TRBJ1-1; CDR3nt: TGTGCCAGTAGTATACTACAGGGCCCTGAAGCTTTCTTT; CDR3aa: CASSILQGPEAFF
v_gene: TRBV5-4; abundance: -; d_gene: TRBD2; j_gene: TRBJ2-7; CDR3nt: TGTGCCAGCAGCTCCGGGACTAGCGGGAGGGAGCAGTACTTC; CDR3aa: CASSSGTSGREQYF
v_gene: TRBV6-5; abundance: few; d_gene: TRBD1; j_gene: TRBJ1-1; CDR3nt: TGTGCCAGCAGTTACAACAGGGGTGACACTGAAGCTTTCTTT; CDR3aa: CASSYNRGDTEAFF
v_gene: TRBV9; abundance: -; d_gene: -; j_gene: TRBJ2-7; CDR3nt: TGTGCCAGCAGCGGAGGGGGGGACAACTCCCACGAGCAGTACTTC; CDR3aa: CASSGGGDNSHEQYF
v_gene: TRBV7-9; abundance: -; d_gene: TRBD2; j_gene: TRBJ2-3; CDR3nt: TGTGCCAGCAGCTCCGAGGGGCTAGCGGGGGGAAGAGATACGCAGTATTTT; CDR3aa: CASSSEGLAGGRDTQYF
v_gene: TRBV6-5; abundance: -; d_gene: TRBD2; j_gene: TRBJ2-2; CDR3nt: TGTGCCAGCTCTTGGGAGGGTACGAGCACCGGGGAGCTGTTTTTT; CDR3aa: CASSWEGTSTGELFF
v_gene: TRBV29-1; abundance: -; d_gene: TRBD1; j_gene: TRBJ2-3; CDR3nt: TGCAGCGTTGCGACAGGGGGCCGGGGAGATACGCAGTATTTT; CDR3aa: CSVATGGRGDTQYF
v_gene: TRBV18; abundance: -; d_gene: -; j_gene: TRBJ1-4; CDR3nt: TGTGCCAGCTCAACTATTTGGGGCGGAAATGAAAAACTGTTTTTT; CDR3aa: CASSTIWGGNEKLFF
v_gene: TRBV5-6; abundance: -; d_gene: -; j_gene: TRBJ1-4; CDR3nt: TGTGCCAGCAGCTTGGGAGATCTGAGTGAAAAACTGTTTTTT; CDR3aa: CASSLGDLSEKLFF
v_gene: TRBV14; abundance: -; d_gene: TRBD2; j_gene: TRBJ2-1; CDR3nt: TGTGCCAGCAGCCTGACTAGCGGGAGCCCTACTAACAATGAGCAGTTCTTC; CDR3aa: CASSLTSGSPTNNEQFF
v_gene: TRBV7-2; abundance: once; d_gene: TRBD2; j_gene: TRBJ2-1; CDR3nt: TGTGCCAGCCTACCCGGGGGGTCAACCTACAATGAGCAGTTCTTC; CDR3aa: CASLPGGSTYNEQFF
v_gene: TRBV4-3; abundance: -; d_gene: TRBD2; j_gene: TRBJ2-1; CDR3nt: TGCGCCAGCAGCCAAATGGGACTAGCGGGAGGAGGGGCCAATGAGCAGTTCTTC; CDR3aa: CASSQMGLAGGGANEQFF
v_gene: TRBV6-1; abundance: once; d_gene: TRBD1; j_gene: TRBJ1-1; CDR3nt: TGTGCCATAGGAGACAGGGCAACGACTGAAGCTTTCTTT; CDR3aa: CAIGDRATTEAFF
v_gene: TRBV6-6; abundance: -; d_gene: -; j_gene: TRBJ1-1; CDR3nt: TGTGCCAGCAGGCGAAGTGAAGCTTTCTTT; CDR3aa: CASRRSEAFF
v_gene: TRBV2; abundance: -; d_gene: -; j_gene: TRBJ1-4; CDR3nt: TGTGCCAGCACGGAGAGCCAAGCTAATGAAAAACTGTTTTTT; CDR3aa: CASTESQANEKLFF
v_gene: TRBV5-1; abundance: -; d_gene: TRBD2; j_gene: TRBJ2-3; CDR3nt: TGCGCCAGCAGCCTTAGCGGGGGGACAGATACGCAGTATTTT; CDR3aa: CASSLSGGTDTQYF
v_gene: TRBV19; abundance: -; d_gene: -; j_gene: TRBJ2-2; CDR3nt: TGTGCCAGTACCACTTCCCTAGGCTCCACCGGGGAGCTGTTTTTT; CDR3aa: CASTTSLGSTGELFF
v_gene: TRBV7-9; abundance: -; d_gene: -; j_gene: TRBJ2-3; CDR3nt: TGTGCCAGCAGCTCCGAGTCGTTCACAGATACGCAGTATTTT; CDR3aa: CASSSESFTDTQYF